Below, 11 T cell receptor beta chains from the same sample are listed, as sequenced in a study of CD8+CD57+ T cells in acquired aplastic anemia. Patients who underwent sequencing had shown CD8+CD57+ cell expansion by flow cytometry. The template used for profiling TCR beta VDJ and CDR3 was genomic DNA. TCRdb reprocessed the reads via MiXCR and lists one record per CDR3 protein. Of approximately 150,000 distinct CDR3 sequences in the sample, roughly 43% were seen once. Sequenced material: sorted CD4+, CD8+, or CD8+CD57+ T cells (not recorded which) from PBMCs. The receptors originated from a human donor with aplastic anemia.

This chain uses TRBV2 with TRBJ2-1; D gene ambiguous. CDR1 and CDR2 (germline): SNHLY, FYNNEI. The CDR3 contains 14 residues. Trimming cost V 6 bases and J 7 bases, with 16 bases left between them. For the CDR3, the DNA is TGTGCCAGCAGCGTAGATTTAGATCTGAATGAGCAGTTCTTC. Its translation: CASSVDLDLNEQFF.

The chain joins TRBV19 to TRBJ1-5, with a tentative D call TRBD1 (5 bases). The V end was cut by 3 bases, the J end by 4 bases, with 13 bases between. Germline CDR1 LNHDA, CDR2 SQIVND (reference sequence). This CDR3 has 15 residues. In DNA, the CDR3 is TGTGCCAGTAGTATTAGGTTTGAGGGGAATCAGCCCCAGCATTTT. It codes for CASSIRFEGNQPQHF.

As to this clonotype: A clone one base away is much larger, so this may be a read error. This chain links TRBV19 with TRBJ2-3, with 9 bases fitting TRBD1. The CDR3 is 16 amino acids. The germline gives CDR1 LNHDA, CDR2 SQIVND (reference sequence). The CDR3 bases are TGTGCCGGTAGTTGGCCGACAGGGGGTAGTACAGATACGCAGTATTTT. It encodes CAGSWPTGGSTDTQYF.

CDR3 region: CASSLGQEYEQYF. In DNA, the CDR3 is TGTGCCAGCAGCTTAGGACAGGAGTACGAGCAGTACTTC. The chain employs TRBV7-9 and TRBJ2-7, with a possible D match to TRBD1 (6 bases). The CDR3 runs 13 residues. Trimming removed 1 base at V and 4 bases at J, with 8 bases between. The V gene's germline CDR1 is SEHNR and CDR2 FQNEAQ (reference sequence).

Comment on this clonotype: A read error may explain this, as a much larger clone is one base away. V gene TRBV3-1 combines with J gene TRBJ2-7; D possibly corresponds to TRBD2 (5 bases). This CDR3 has 14 residues. In germline, CDR1 is LGHDT, CDR2 YNNKEL (reference sequence). CDR3 residues: CASNQGWTRGEQYF. CDR3 DNA: TGTGCCAGCAACCAAGGCTGGACCCGCGGGGAGCAGTACTTC.

The chain joins TRBV12-3 or TRBV12-4 to TRBJ2-7, with 10 bases identical to TRBD2. V was clipped by 5 bases and J by 2 bases; unmatched bases: 3. The CDR3 covers 14 residues. CDR3 region: CASSRAGGTYEQYF. The CDR3 bases are TGTGCCAGCAGTCGAGCGGGGGGGACCTACGAGCAGTACTTC.

This chain uses TRBV2 with TRBJ1-1; D remains ambiguous. The CDR3 spans 13 residues. Trimming shortened V by 1 base and J by 6 bases, and 9 bases separated the two germline ends. Per germline, CDR1 SNHLY and CDR2 FYNNEI. CDR3 sequence (DNA): TGTGCCAGCAGTGAAGTTTCTGACCCTGAAGCTTTCTTT. Translating gives CASSEVSDPEAFF.

This clonotype occurred once. The V call is TRBV2, the J call TRBJ1-4; D may be TRBD1 (5 bases). The ends were cut back, 4 bases at V and 5 bases at J, with 17 bases in the middle. This CDR3 region has 16 residues. In germline, CDR1 is SNHLY, CDR2 FYNNEI. The CDR3 DNA sequence: TGTGCCAGCAGTGGGGCCACTCGGGGCCCGAATGAAAAACTGTTTTTT. It translates to CASSGATRGPNEKLFF. Using reference TRBV2 and TRBJ1-4 for the parts outside the CDR3, the full variable domain is EPEVTQTPSHQVTQMGQEVILRCVPISNHLYFYWYRQILGQKVEFLVSFYNNEISEKSEIFDDQFSVERPDGSNFTLKIRSTKLEDSAMYFCASSGATRGPNEKLFFGSGTQLSVL.

With respect to this clonotype: The junction and the germline gene differ at one end; a read error may be behind it. The V call is TRBV20-1, the J call TRBJ2-1; D could derive from TRBD1 or TRBD2 (5 bases each). This CDR3 has 13 amino acids. Germline loops: CDR1 DFQATT, CDR2 SNEGSKA (reference sequence). CDR3 sequence (DNA): TGCAGTGCTAGGGGGGAGAGGGAGAATGAGCAGCTCTTC. This codes for CSARGERENEQLF.

The V and J genes are TRBV4-2 and TRBJ2-1; D is undetermined. The CDR3 runs 15 residues. Germline V gene lookup returns CDR1 LGHNA and CDR2 YNFKEQ. V lost 4 bases, J lost 10 bases, and 20 bases lay in between. CDR3 DNA sequence: TGTGCCAGCAGCCTCAAACGTTCCGGCCCTGGGGAGCAGTTCTTC. Its protein product is CASSLKRSGPGEQFF.

The chain is built from TRBV6-5 and TRBJ1-1, with a tentative D call TRBD1 (5 bases). Germline CDR1 reads MNHEY; CDR2 reads SVGAGI. This CDR3 is built from 14 residues. V gave up 6 bases and J gave up 5 bases, with 16 bases separating them. CDR3 in amino acids: CASSRGLLGTEAFF. The CDR3 bases are TGTGCCAGCAGCCGGGGACTCCTGGGGACTGAAGCTTTCTTT.